The rows below give T cell receptor beta chains drawn from one sample of a study of Graves' ophthalmopathy and Graves' hyperthyroidism. TCRdb ran MiXCR on the multiplex PCR reads and lists one entry per CDR3 protein. This table has just over 600,000 distinct CDR3 sequences, 22% appearing once. The material sequenced was peripheral blood. The receptor set was obtained from a woman younger than 30 with stable Graves' hyperthyroidism. Some clones in this sample may be carry-over from other donors' samples. CDR3s include the opening cysteine and the closing phenylalanine or tryptophan. Fields, in order: CDR3 protein, CDR3 DNA, V gene, clone size, J gene, D gene. D genes are given only for firm matches. A row's size may be missing; if present it is once, few, many or a size class.

CDR3 protein: CASSEQGAGNTIYF; CDR3 DNA: TGTGCCAGCAGTGAACAGGGGGCTGGAAACACCATATATTTT; V gene: TRBV6-1; clone size: many; J gene: TRBJ1-3; D gene: TRBD1
CDR3 protein: CASSIRGDGYTF; CDR3 DNA: TGTGCCAGTAGTATAAGGGGTGATGGCTACACCTTC; V gene: TRBV19; clone size: many; J gene: TRBJ1-2; D gene: NA
CDR3 protein: CSVPTRKYLWERRPRGTQYF; CDR3 DNA: TGCAGCGTTCCCACCAGGAAGTACTTATGGGAGCGGCGACCAAGAGGAACCCAGTACTTC; V gene: TRBV29-1; clone size: NA; J gene: TRBJ2-5; D gene: NA
CDR3 protein: CASSLMAGEGYTF; CDR3 DNA: TGCGCCAGCAGCTTGATGGCAGGGGAAGGCTACACCTTC; V gene: TRBV5-1; clone size: NA; J gene: TRBJ1-2; D gene: NA
CDR3 protein: CASSSYVGQGSYEQYF; CDR3 DNA: TGTGCCAGCAGCTCGTACGTAGGACAGGGCTCCTACGAGCAGTACTTC; V gene: TRBV11-1; clone size: many; J gene: TRBJ2-7; D gene: TRBD1
CDR3 protein: CASSQVGTGGYTF; CDR3 DNA: TGTGCCAGCAGCCAAGTCGGGACCGGAGGCTACACCTTC; V gene: TRBV3-1; clone size: few; J gene: TRBJ1-2; D gene: NA
CDR3 protein: CASSPGQVAGYTF; CDR3 DNA: TGTGCCAGCAGTCCGGGACAGGTAGCTGGCTACACCTTC; V gene: TRBV2; clone size: NA; J gene: TRBJ1-2; D gene: TRBD1
CDR3 protein: CAVAGGLSPTYEQYF; CDR3 DNA: TGTGCCGTAGCGGGAGGGCTTTCCCCAACCTACGAGCAGTACTTC; V gene: TRBV27; clone size: many; J gene: TRBJ2-7; D gene: TRBD2
CDR3 protein: CASRSTGGSLEHRKLFF; CDR3 DNA: TGTGCCAGCCGAAGTACAGGGGGCAGCTTAGAACATAGGAAACTGTTTTTT; V gene: TRBV2; clone size: many; J gene: TRBJ1-4; D gene: TRBD1
CDR3 protein: CSAPTTQETQYF; CDR3 DNA: TGCAGTGCTCCTACTACACAAGAGACCCAGTACTTC; V gene: TRBV20-1; clone size: NA; J gene: TRBJ2-5; D gene: NA
CDR3 protein: CASSPVTGSPTEAFF; CDR3 DNA: TGTGCCAGCAGCCCCGTTACAGGGAGTCCCACTGAAGCTTTCTTT; V gene: TRBV27; clone size: once; J gene: TRBJ1-1; D gene: NA
CDR3 protein: CASSYSGIDETQYF; CDR3 DNA: TGTGCCAGCAGTTACTCCGGGATTGACGAGACCCAGTACTTC; V gene: TRBV6-5; clone size: few; J gene: TRBJ2-5; D gene: NA
CDR3 protein: CASSFVAGGLDEQYF; CDR3 DNA: TGTGCCAGCAGTTTCGTCGCAGGGGGCCTGGACGAGCAGTACTTC; V gene: TRBV28; clone size: many; J gene: TRBJ2-7; D gene: TRBD1
CDR3 protein: CASSLEGGRYTEAFF; CDR3 DNA: TGTGCCAGCAGTTTAGAAGGAGGGAGGTACACTGAAGCTTTCTTT; V gene: TRBV12-3/TRBV12-4; clone size: many; J gene: TRBJ1-1; D gene: NA
CDR3 protein: CASSEVFGYYGYTF; CDR3 DNA: TGTGCCAGCAGTGAAGTTTTTGGATACTATGGCTACACCTTC; V gene: TRBV6-1; clone size: many; J gene: TRBJ1-2; D gene: NA